This T cell receptor (beta chain) comes out of a study of OX40 agonist ivuxolimab in advanced cancers. Study as a whole: The patients received agonistic anti-OX40 (CD134) antibody ivuxolimab.

The data were produced by immunoSEQ multiplex PCR, yet TCRdb's version contains in-frame clones alone and is incomplete. The data hold 47,000 or so clones, with about 87% observed a single time. Germline assignment: CDR1 MGHRA and CDR2 YSYEKL. V lost 8 bases to trimming and J lost 6 bases, with 7 bases between them. CDR3 size: 11 residues. The gene calls are TRBV4-1 and TRBJ2-2, with D unresolved. The sample was CD4+ or CD8+ T cells sorted from blood, taken in a trial of the OX40 agonist ivuxolimab. The source of this sequence is an adult with an advanced solid tumor such as melanoma, head and neck, liver or kidney cancer. CDR3 nucleotides: TGCGCCAGCGGCGTGGCCGGGGAGCTGTTTTTT. Its protein is CASGVAGELFF.